Each of the 24 T cell receptor beta chains below was sequenced from the same sample in a study of T cells in Graves' hyperthyroidism and ophthalmopathy. Regions amplified from RNA transcripts were the TCR beta CDR3 regions. In the first-round RT-PCR of the TCR CDR3, the HTBI primer set was used. Each CDR3 protein is one row after TCRdb ran MiXCR on the multiplex PCR reads. The sample lists some 500,000 distinct CDR3 sequences; 13% to 15% were seen once. Sequenced material: blood. The receptor set was obtained from a woman aged 18 to 35 with Graves' hyperthyroidism.

The chain employs TRBV6-9 and TRBJ2-1, with 7 bases fitting TRBD1. Germline V gives CDR1 MNHGY, CDR2 SVAAGI. V shed 3 bases and J 1 base; nucleotides not matched to a gene: 6. This CDR3 has 16 amino acids. The DNA for the CDR3 is TGTGCCAGCAGTTACGGGGACAGCGTATCCTACAATGAGCAGTTCTTC. Its protein product is CASSYGDSVSYNEQFF.

This clonotype was observed at least ten times. This sequence joins TRBV18 and TRBJ2-1, with 7 nucleotides matching TRBD1. Trimming took 4 bases from V and 1 from J; bases not matched to a gene: 4. The CDR3 contains 15 residues. Germline V gene data show CDR1 as KGHSH and CDR2 as LQKENI. Here the CDR3 DNA reads TGTGCCAGCTCACTACAGGGGTATTCCTACAATGAGCAGTTCTTC. It is translated as CASSLQGYSYNEQFF.

This clonotype was counted ten times or more. This rearrangement joins TRBV20-1 to TRBJ2-1; 7 bases are a match to TRBD2. V trimming: 2 bases; J trimming: 7 bases; junction bases outside the gene matches: 14. CDR1 and CDR2 (germline): DFQATT, SNEGSKA (reference sequence). The CDR3 loop spans 16 amino acids. This CDR3 is CSARTGGRAGINEQFF. In DNA form, the CDR3 reads TGCAGTGCTAGAACGGGAGGAAGGGCGGGGATAAATGAGCAGTTCTTC.

In this sample, this clonotype turned up many times. The CDR3 sequence is CATSTSTSGGYTDTQYF. CDR3 in DNA: TGTGCCACCAGCACCTCGACTAGCGGGGGGTACACAGATACGCAGTATTTT. The rearrangement joins TRBV15 to TRBJ2-3; 13 bases align to TRBD2. V trimming: 4 bases; J trimming: 2 bases; junction bases outside the gene matches: 6. The CDR3 contains 17 residues. Germline V CDR1 and CDR2: LNHNV, YYDKDF (reference sequence).

As to this clonotype: This could be a read error, since a much larger clone is one nucleotide away. This chain connects TRBV30 to TRBJ2-1; D may be TRBD2 (5 bases). There are 11 residues in the CDR3. From germline, CDR1 is GTSNPN and CDR2 SVGIG (reference sequence). The CDR3 coding sequence is TGTGCCTGTAGCGACTACAGTGAGCAGTTCTTC. Translating gives CACSDYSEQFF.

At least ten counts were recorded for this clonotype. The rearrangement uses TRBV20-1 and TRBJ2-1; no reliable D call. CDR1 DFQATT and CDR2 SNEGSKA come from the germline V gene (reference sequence). V was cut by 3 bases and J by 9 bases, with 12 bases left in between. This CDR3 spans 12 amino acids. The CDR3 DNA reads TGCAGTGCTAGTGAAATAGCCGGTGAGCAGTTCTTC. This encodes CSASEIAGEQFF.

This clonotype was observed at least ten times. The V and J genes are TRBV5-1 and TRBJ1-2, with D perhaps matching TRBD1 (5 bases). The CDR3 sequence is 15 residues long. Trimming cost V 0 bases and J 2 bases, with 11 bases left between them. Germline V gene data show CDR1 as SGHRS and CDR2 as YFSETQ. CDR3 region: CASSLAGDGNYGYTF. CDR3 in DNA: TGCGCCAGCAGCTTGGCCGGGGACGGGAACTATGGCTACACCTTC. The full variable domain, its missing parts supplied by reference TRBV5-1 and TRBJ1-2, is KAGVTQTPRYLIKTRGQQVTLSCSPISGHRSVSWYQQTPGQGLQFLFEYFSETQRNKGNFPGRFSGRQFSNSRSEMNVSTLELGDSALYLCASSLAGDGNYGYTFGSGTRLTVV.

The J gene is TRBJ2-3, the V gene TRBV7-2; TRBD2 matches at 7 bases. The junction had 5 bases not matched to a gene; V was cut back by 3 bases and J by 11 bases. The germline V gene has CDR1 SGHTA and CDR2 FQGNSA. The CDR3 length is 12 residues. CDR3 amino acids: CASSFGGSGQYF. The CDR3, as DNA: TGTGCCAGCAGCTTTGGCGGGAGTGGGCAGTATTTT. Drawing the rest from reference TRBV7-2 and TRBJ2-3, the complete variable domain is GAGVSQSPSNKVTEKGKDVELRCDPISGHTALYWYRQSLGQGLEFLIYFQGNSAPDKSGLPSDRFSAERTGGSVSTLTIQRTQQEDSAVYLCASSFGGSGQYFGPGTRLTVL.

The chain couples TRBV24-1 to TRBJ2-2; 8 bases match TRBD1. With V trimmed by 4 bases and J by 1 base, 4 bases remained unmatched. The CDR3 length is 16 residues. Germline assignment: CDR1 KGHDR and CDR2 SFDVKD. DNA of the CDR3: TGTGCCACCAGTGACCGTGGACAGGGGAACACCGGGGAGCTGTTTTTT. This codes for CATSDRGQGNTGELFF.

This clonotype was observed many times. The rearrangement joins TRBV5-5 to TRBJ2-3, with D perhaps TRBD1 (7 bases). The V gene's germline CDR1 is SGHKS and CDR2 YYEKEE (reference sequence). The CDR3 is 16 residues long. V was pared by 6 bases and J by 0 bases, with 17 bases between. The CDR3 loop is CASTDGGTASTDTQYF. The CDR3 DNA follows: TGTGCCAGCACCGACGGAGGGACAGCCAGCACAGATACGCAGTATTTT.

The CDR3 DNA reads TGTGCCAGCAGAAGGTACAGCGGGAGTTACGGGGAGCTGTTTTTT. It codes for CASRRYSGSYGELFF. The gene calls are TRBV28 and TRBJ2-2; TRBD2 agrees at 8 bases. Unmatched junction bases numbered 10, after V lost 6 bases and J lost 7 bases. The CDR3 is 15 amino acids. CDR1 and CDR2 (germline): MDHEN, SYDVKM.

This clonotype was counted at least ten times. CDR3 nucleotide sequence: TGTGGAGTAGGGCAGCCTCACGAGCAGTACTTC. Its protein product is CGVGQPHEQYF. The chain is built from TRBV12-3 or TRBV12-4 and TRBJ2-7; D unresolved. The CDR3 runs 11 residues.

Ten or more counts support this clonotype. The rearrangement joins TRBV27 to TRBJ2-1, with 9 bases fitting TRBD2. The CDR3 totals 17 residues. The ends lost 1 base at V and 1 base at J; junction bases unmatched: 5. In germline, CDR1 is MNHEY, CDR2 SMNVEV (reference sequence). For the CDR3, the DNA is TGTGCCAGCAGTTTATGGGGGACTAGCTCGTCCTACAATGAGCAGTTCTTC. Its translation is CASSLWGTSSSYNEQFF.

The chain combines TRBV18 with TRBJ2-3; 12 positions agree with TRBD2. The CDR3 consists of 18 residues. Germline loops: CDR1 KGHSH, CDR2 LQKENI. With 10 bases clipped from V and 1 base from J, the junction kept 15 bases outside the gene matches. The CDR3 loop reads CATARLAGGPLGTDTQYF. In DNA form, the CDR3 reads TGTGCCACCGCACGGCTAGCGGGAGGGCCACTAGGCACAGATACGCAGTATTTT. Supplemented by reference TRBV18 and TRBJ2-3, the full variable domain reads NAGVMQNPRHLVRRRGQEARLRCSPMKGHSHVYWYRQLPEEGLKFMVYLQKENIIDESGMPKERFSAEFPKEGPSILRIQQVVRGDSAAYFCATARLAGGPLGTDTQYFGPGTRLTVL.

The CDR3 here is CASSYSMGSRNEQFF. CDR3 DNA sequence: TGTGCCAGCAGTTACTCGATGGGGTCGCGGAATGAGCAGTTCTTC. V gene TRBV6-2 or TRBV6-3 combines with J gene TRBJ2-1; no firm D call. The CDR3 covers 15 residues. Deletions cut 0 bases from V and 7 bases from J, with 13 bases between. Germline CDR1 and CDR2: MNHEY and SVGEGT.

This clonotype showed up many times. The genes are TRBV12-3 or TRBV12-4 and TRBJ2-5, with D perhaps TRBD1 or TRBD2 (6 bases each). V lost 6 bases, J lost 1 base, and 9 bases lay in between. The CDR3 contains 13 residues. CDR3 sequence (DNA): TGTGCCAGCAGGCGGGACATCCAAGAGACCCAGTACTTC. It is translated as CASRRDIQETQYF.

The chain combines TRBV7-9 with TRBJ2-2; the match to TRBD2 covers 11 bases. In germline, CDR1 is SEHNR, CDR2 FQNEAQ (reference sequence). The CDR3 consists of 16 residues. V lost 5 bases and J lost 6; bases outside the gene matches: 8. CDR3 in amino acids: CASSPTSGEGAGELFF. CDR3 bases: TGTGCCAGCAGCCCGACTAGCGGGGAAGGGGCCGGGGAGCTGTTTTTT.

This clonotype was counted many times. The rearrangement joins TRBV3-1 to TRBJ2-3; TRBD2 is a possible D gene (6 bases). The CDR3 spans 18 residues. Germline V gene lookup returns CDR1 LGHDT and CDR2 YNNKEL (reference sequence). With 1 base removed from V and 2 bases from J, the gap between germline ends came to 19 bases. CDR3 coding DNA: TGTGCCAGCAGCCAAGTCCCACTACTAGCACCCAACACAGATACGCAGTATTTT. Its translation: CASSQVPLLAPNTDTQYF.

J is TRBJ2-6 and V is TRBV12-3 or TRBV12-4; TRBD1 or TRBD2 may be the D gene (5 bases each). V lost 5 bases and J 0 bases, leaving 17 bases between the germline ends. There are 18 residues in the CDR3. CDR3 residues: CASSRASGTVSGANVLTF. DNA for the CDR3: TGTGCCAGCAGTCGAGCCTCTGGGACGGTCTCTGGGGCCAACGTCCTGACTTTC.

This clonotype was seen once. This chain uses TRBV11-2 with TRBJ1-2; TRBD1 might be the D (6 bases). The V and J ends lost 5 bases and 6 bases respectively, with 22 bases between them. The CDR3 length is 16 residues. Looked up from germline, CDR1 is SGHAT and CDR2 is FQNNGV. The CDR3 protein is CASSHPEGTGLDGYTF. CDR3 coding DNA: TGTGCCAGCAGCCACCCTGAGGGAACAGGGCTCGATGGCTACACCTTC.

This clonotype was recorded at least ten times. This chain links TRBV10-3 with TRBJ2-1; unclear D gene. This CDR3 comprises 11 residues. Germline V lookup: CDR1 ENHRY, CDR2 SYGVKD. Trimming removed 4 bases at V and 5 bases at J, with 3 bases between. The CDR3 here is CAISAHNEQFF. For the CDR3, the DNA is TGTGCCATCAGTGCCCACAATGAGCAGTTCTTC.

This clonotype has a count of ten or more. V usage is TRBV12-5 and J usage is TRBJ2-6, with D possibly called TRBD1 or TRBD2 (6 bases each). The V and J ends lost 5 bases and 0 bases respectively, with 17 bases between them. Germline CDR1 and CDR2: LGHNT and FRNRAP. This CDR3 is 18 amino acids long. CDR3 nucleotide sequence: TGTGCTAGTGGTCCTCACCAGGGGACTGTCTCTGGGGCCAACGTCCTGACTTTC. Protein product: CASGPHQGTVSGANVLTF.

This clonotype was detected a few times. The V and J genes are TRBV20-1 and TRBJ2-1; TRBD2 might be the D (6 bases). The germline V gene encodes CDR1 DFQATT and CDR2 SNEGSKA (reference sequence). Trimming stripped 8 bases from V and 2 bases from J, with 16 bases between. This CDR3 has 14 residues. CDR3 coding DNA: TGCAGTTTCGGAGGGAGCGGAGCCTACAATGAGCAGTTCTTC. Amino acid sequence: CSFGGSGAYNEQFF.

Only one count was recorded for this clonotype. This may be a read error: a much more frequent sequence differs by one nucleotide. This chain links TRBV4-2 with TRBJ2-7; a possible D gene is TRBD2 (5 bases). The CDR3 covers 15 residues. Germline V gene sequence: CDR1 LGHNA, CDR2 YNFKEQ. DNA for the CDR3: TGTGCCGGCAGCCAAGTTTCGGGGAGCTCCTACGAGCAGTACTTC. Translating it yields CAGSQVSGSSYEQYF.